This T cell receptor beta chain was found in a study of cytomegalovirus exposure and HLA in healthy donors. With 2 bases clipped from V and 2 bases from J, the junction kept 6 bases outside the gene matches. Germline CDR1 reads LNHDA; CDR2 reads SQIVND (reference sequence). This CDR3 comprises 15 residues. Assay: immunoSEQ multiplex PCR; the TCRdb copy retains only in-frame clones and omits some. The sample records 250,000 to 400,000 clones, 88% being singletons. The sequenced material came from PBMCs. The receptor's source is a man younger than 40 in good health and CMV-seronegative. The chain is built from TRBV19 and TRBJ2-7, with 7 bases matching TRBD1. DNA for the CDR3: TGTGCCAGTAGTATAAATGCAGGGGGTCCCTACGAGCAGTACTTC. Translation gives CASSINAGGPYEQYF.